This T cell receptor beta chain was sequenced in a study of CD8+CD57+ T cells in acquired aplastic anemia. Notes on the study in general: Researchers reported that CD8+ Simpson's diversity was not significantly different in patients versus controls. Patients and controls turned out to have twenty-nine CD8+ CDR3 sequences in common.

This clonotype was counted a few times. No antigen is known for it. The sequenced patients had an expansion of CD8+CD57+ cells seen by flow cytometry. V shed 1 base and J shed 5 bases, with 15 bases lying between them. The germline CDR1 and CDR2 sequences are SEHNR and FQNEAQ (reference sequence). The CDR3 has 15 amino acids. Genomic DNA acted as the template from which TCR beta VDJ combination and CDR3 sequence profiling were carried out. TCRdb reanalysed the reads using MiXCR and keeps one entry per CDR3 protein. The sample holds around 500,000 distinct CDR3 sequences; around 33% are singletons and the top ten take less than 0.85%.

The chain uses TRBV7-9 and TRBJ2-7, with D possibly matching TRBD1 (5 bases). Sequenced sample: sorted CD4+, CD8+, or CD8+CD57+ T cells (not recorded which) from PBMCs. The sequence derives from a human donor with aplastic anemia. The CDR3 DNA sequence: TGTGCCAGCAGCTTAGGTCAGGGTCAGATCGACGAGCAGTACTTC. It is translated as CASSLGQGQIDEQYF.